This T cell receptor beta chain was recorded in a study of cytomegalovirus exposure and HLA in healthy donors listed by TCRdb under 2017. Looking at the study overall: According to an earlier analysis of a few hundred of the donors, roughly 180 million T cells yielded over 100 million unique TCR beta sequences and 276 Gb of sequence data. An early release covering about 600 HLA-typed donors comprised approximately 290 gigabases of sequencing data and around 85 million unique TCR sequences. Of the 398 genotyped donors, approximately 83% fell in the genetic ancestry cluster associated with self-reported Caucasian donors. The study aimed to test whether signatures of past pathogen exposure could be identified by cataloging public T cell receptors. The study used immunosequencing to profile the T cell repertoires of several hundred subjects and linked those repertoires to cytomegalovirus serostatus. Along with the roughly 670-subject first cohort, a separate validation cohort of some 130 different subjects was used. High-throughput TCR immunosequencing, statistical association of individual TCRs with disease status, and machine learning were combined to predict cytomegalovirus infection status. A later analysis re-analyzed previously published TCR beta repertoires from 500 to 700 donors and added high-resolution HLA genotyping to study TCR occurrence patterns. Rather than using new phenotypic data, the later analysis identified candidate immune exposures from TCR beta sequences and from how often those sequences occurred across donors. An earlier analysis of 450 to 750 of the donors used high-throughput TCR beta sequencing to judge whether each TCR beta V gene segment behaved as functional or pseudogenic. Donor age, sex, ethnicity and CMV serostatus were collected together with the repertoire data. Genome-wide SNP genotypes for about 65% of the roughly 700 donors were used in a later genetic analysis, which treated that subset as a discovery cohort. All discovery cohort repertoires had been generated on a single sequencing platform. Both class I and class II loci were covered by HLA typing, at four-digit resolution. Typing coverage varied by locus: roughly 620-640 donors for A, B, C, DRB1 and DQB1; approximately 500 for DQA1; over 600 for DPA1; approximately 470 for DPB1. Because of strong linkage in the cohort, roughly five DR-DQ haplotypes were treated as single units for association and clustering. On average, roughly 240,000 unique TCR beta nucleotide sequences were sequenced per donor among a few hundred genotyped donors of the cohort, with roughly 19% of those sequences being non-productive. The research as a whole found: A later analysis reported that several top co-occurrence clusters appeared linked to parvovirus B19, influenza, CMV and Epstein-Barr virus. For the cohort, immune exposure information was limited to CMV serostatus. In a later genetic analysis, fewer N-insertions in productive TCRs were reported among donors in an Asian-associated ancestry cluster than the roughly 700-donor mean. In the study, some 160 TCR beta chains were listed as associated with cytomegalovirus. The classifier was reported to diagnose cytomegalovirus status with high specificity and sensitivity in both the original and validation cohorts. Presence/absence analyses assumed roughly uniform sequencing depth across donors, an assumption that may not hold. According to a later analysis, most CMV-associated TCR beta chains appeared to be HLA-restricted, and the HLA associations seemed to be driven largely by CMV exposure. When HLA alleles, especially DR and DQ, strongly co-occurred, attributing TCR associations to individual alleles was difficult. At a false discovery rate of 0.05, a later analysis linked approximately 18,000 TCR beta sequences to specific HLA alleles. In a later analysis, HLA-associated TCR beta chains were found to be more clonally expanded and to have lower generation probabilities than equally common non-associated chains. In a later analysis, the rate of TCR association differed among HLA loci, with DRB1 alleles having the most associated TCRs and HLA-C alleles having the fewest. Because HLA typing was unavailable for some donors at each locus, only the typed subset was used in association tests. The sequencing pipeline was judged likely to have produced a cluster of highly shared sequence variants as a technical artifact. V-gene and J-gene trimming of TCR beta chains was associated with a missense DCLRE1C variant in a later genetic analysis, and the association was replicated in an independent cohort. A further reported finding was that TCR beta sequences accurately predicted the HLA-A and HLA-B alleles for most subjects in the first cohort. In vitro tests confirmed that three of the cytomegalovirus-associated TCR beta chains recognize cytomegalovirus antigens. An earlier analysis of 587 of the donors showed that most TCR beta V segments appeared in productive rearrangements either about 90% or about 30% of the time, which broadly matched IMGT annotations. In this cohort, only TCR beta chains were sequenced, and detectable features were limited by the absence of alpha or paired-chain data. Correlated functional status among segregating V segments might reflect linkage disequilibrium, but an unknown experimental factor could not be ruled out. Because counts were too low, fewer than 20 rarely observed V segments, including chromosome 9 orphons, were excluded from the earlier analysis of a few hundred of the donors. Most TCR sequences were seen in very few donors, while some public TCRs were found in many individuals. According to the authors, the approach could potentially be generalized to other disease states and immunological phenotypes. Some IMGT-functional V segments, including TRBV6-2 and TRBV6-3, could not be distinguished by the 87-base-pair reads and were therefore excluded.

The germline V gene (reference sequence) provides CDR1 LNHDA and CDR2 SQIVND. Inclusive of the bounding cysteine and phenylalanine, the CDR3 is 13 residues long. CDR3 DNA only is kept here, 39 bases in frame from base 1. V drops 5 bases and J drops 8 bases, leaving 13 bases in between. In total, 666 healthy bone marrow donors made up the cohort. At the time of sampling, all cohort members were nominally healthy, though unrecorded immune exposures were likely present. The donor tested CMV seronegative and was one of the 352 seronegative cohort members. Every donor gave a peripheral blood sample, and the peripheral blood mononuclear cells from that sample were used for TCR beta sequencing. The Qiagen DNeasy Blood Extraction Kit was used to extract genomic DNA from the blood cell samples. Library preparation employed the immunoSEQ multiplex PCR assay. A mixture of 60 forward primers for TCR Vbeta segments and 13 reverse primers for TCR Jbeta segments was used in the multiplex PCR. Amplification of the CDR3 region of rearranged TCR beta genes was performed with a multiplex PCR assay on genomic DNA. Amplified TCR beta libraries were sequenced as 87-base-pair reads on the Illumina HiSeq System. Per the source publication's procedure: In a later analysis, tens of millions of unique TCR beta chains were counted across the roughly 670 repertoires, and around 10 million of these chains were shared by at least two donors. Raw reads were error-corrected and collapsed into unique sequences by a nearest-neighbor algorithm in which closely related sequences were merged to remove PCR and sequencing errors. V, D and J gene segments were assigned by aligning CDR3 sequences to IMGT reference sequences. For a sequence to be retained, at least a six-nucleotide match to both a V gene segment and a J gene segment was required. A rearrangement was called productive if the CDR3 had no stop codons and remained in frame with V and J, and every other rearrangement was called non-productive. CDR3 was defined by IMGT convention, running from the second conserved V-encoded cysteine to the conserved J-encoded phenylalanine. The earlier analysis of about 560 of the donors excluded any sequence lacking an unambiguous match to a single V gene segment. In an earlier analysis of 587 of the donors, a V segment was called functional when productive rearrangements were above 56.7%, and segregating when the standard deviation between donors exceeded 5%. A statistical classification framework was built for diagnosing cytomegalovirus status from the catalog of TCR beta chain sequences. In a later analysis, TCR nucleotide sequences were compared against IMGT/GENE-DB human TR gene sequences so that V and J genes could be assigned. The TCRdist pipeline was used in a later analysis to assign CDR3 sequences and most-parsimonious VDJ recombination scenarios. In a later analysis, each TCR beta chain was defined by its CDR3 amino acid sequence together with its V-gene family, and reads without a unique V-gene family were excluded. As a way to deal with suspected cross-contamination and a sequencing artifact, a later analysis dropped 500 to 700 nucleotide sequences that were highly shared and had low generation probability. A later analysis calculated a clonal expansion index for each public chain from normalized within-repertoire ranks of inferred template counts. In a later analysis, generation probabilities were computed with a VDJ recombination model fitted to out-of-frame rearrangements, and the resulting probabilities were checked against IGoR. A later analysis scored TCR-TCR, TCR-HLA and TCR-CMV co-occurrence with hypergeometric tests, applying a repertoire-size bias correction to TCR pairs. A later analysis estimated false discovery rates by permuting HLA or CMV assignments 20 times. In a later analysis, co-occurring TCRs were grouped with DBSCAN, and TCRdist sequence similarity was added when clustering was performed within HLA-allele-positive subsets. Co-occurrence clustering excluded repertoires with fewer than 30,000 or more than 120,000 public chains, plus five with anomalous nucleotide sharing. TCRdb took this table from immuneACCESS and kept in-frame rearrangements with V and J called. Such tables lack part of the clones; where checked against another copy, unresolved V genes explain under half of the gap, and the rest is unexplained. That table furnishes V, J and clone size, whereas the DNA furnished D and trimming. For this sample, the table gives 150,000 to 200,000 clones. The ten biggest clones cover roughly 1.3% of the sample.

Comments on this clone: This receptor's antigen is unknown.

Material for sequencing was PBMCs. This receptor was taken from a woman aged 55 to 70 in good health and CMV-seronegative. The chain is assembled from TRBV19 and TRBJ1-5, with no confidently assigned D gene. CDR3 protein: CASSVDSYEPQHF. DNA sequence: TGTGCCAGTAGTGTTGACTCCTATGAGCCCCAGCATTTT.